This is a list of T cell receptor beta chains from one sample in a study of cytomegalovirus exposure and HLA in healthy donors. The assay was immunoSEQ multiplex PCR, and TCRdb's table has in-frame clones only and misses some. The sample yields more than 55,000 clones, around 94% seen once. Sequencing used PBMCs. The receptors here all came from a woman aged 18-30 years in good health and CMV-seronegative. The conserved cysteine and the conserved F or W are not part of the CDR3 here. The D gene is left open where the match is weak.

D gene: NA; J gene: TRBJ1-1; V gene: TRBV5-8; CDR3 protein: ASSLYRVRLTEAF
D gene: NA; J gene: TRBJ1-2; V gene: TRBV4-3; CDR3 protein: ASSQEGTGANYGYT
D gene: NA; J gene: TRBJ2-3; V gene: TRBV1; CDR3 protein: TSSQSQRGDPTHVGTQY
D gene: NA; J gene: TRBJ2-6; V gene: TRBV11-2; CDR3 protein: ASSLEGQGSPVLT
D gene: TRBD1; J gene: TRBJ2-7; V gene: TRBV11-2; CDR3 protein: ASSLSTGEEQY
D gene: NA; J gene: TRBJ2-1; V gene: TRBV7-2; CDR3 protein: ASSLGAPKRQF
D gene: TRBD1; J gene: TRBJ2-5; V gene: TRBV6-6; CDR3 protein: ASSRDSQETQY
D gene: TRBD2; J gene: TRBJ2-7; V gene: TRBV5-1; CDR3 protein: ASSLALAGYYEQY
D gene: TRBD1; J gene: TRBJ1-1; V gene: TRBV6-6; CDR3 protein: ASSLQNPGQGAEAF
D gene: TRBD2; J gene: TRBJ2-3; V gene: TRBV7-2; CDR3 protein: ASIQLAGTDTQY
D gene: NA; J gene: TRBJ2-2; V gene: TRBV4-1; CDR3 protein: ASSQEYPVSGLTGELF
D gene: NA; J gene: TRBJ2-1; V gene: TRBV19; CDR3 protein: ASSIAGDSYNEQF
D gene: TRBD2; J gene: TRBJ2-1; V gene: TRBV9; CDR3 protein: ASSPGGLAGHEQF
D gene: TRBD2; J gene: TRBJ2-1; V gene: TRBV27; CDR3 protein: ASSPAGGPRDEQF
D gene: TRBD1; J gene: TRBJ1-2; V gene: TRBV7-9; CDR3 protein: ASSARTGVNYGYT
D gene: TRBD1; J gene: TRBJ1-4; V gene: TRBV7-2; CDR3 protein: ASSPRQGTNEKLF